Each of the 6 T cell receptor beta chains below was sequenced from the same sample in a study of low-dose radiotherapy and immunotherapy resistance in tumors. With TRAV- and TRBV-specific primers, first-strand cDNA was made, covering the alpha and beta chains. TCR amplification ran roughly 20 PCR cycles using constant-region and V-primer adapter primers. Using its own MiXCR run on the reads, TCRdb lists one record per CDR3 protein. Of about 82,000 distinct CDR3 sequences in the sample, approximately 17% were seen once. Documented time point: before trial treatment. The sequencing here drew on PBMCs, taken before treatment. The origin of the receptors is a male donor with prostate cancer.

This clonotype was observed at least ten times. This chain connects TRBV27 to TRBJ2-1, with TRBD2 matching over 12 bases. The germline gives CDR1 MNHEY, CDR2 SMNVEV (reference sequence). The CDR3 sequence is 13 residues long. V shed 11 bases and J 8 bases; nucleotides not matched to a gene: 7. CDR3 DNA sequence: TGTGCCGTCCGGGCTAGCGGGAGGGATGAGCAGTTCTTC. The encoded protein is CAVRASGRDEQFF.

This clonotype was recorded at least ten times. V is TRBV20-1 and J is TRBJ2-1, with D perhaps assigned TRBD1 or TRBD2 (6 bases each). V lost 6 bases and J lost 12, with 18 bases in between. Germline V gene data show CDR1 as DFQATT and CDR2 as SNEGSKA (reference sequence). The CDR3 covers 12 residues. CDR3 sequence reads: CSAPPRGLGQFF. As DNA, the CDR3 is TGCAGTGCACCCCCTCGGGGGCTAGGGCAGTTCTTC.

This clonotype showed up many times. This chain joins TRBV10-3 and TRBJ2-2, with no clear D. CDR3 length: 15 amino acids. Germline-derived CDR1 and CDR2 are ENHRY and SYGVKD. V gave up 7 bases and J gave up 5 bases, with 17 bases separating them. The CDR3 sequence is CAIMSPRTTTGELFF. CDR3 DNA: TGTGCCATCATGAGTCCCCGGACCACTACCGGGGAGCTGTTTTTT.

This clonotype was detected many times. The chain combines TRBV9 with TRBJ2-4; 7 nucleotides match TRBD1. V lost 0 bases and J lost 5; bases outside the gene matches: 8. CDR3 length equals 16 residues. The germline CDR1 and CDR2 sequences are SGDLS and YYNGEE. This CDR3 is CASSVGGDRAQNIQYF. DNA for the CDR3: TGTGCCAGCAGCGTAGGAGGAGACAGGGCACAAAACATTCAGTACTTC.

In this sample, this clonotype turned up many times. The CDR3 nucleotides are TGTGCCAGCAGTCCCCCCGAGTTAGGGGCCTACGAGCAGTACTTC. This encodes CASSPPELGAYEQYF. The V and J genes are TRBV6-2 or TRBV6-3 and TRBJ2-7; possible D gene TRBD1, 5 bases. The CDR3 is 15 residues long. Trimming cost V 5 bases and J 2 bases, with 16 bases left between them. Germline loops: CDR1 MNHEY, CDR2 SVGEGT.

The CDR3 loop reads CASQPGAPGNTIYF. The CDR3 DNA sequence: TGTGCCTCCCAACCGGGGGCGCCTGGAAACACCATATATTTT. V gene TRBV28 combines with J gene TRBJ1-3, with D perhaps matching TRBD1 (6 bases). Germline CDR1 reads MDHEN; CDR2 reads SYDVKM. Trimming cost V 11 bases and J 2 bases, with 16 bases left between them. The CDR3 sequence is 14 residues long.